This passage covers 23 T cell receptor beta chains from one sample sequenced in a study of early T cells in non-severe SARS-CoV-2 infection listed by TCRdb under 2021. Library method: 5' RACE. The sample was run on a NextSeq 500. Clones were called with MiXCR by TCRdb after fastp trimmed the public reads at Q25, and only in-frame beta chains were retained. Rows matching on CDR3 protein sequence are summarized as one entry with the most common DNA and genes. For this sample the table gives roughly 35,000 distinct CDR3 sequences, of which approximately 6.9% were detected only once. Clones ranked in the top ten supply more than 3.5% of the sample. Sequencing used whole blood. These receptors were taken from an adult who was a healthcare worker with PCR-confirmed SARS-CoV-2 infection or an uninfected control (not recorded which).

At least ten counts were recorded for this clonotype. The V call is TRBV12-3 or TRBV12-4, the J call TRBJ1-3, with unresolved D. The CDR3 totals 12 residues. Deletions cut 8 bases from V and 4 bases from J, with 9 bases between. The CDR3 nucleotides are TGTGCCAGCTCTTTCGCCGGAAACACCATATATTTT. Amino acids: CASSFAGNTIYF.

This clonotype was picked up a small number of times. The genes are TRBV28 and TRBJ1-5; 8 bases are shared with TRBD1. Germline CDR1 is MDHEN and CDR2 is SYDVKM. CDR3 length equals 14 residues. Unmatched junction bases numbered 10, after V lost 6 bases and J lost 9 bases. In DNA, the CDR3 is TGTGCCAGCAGGGACGGGGACAGGATAAGGCCCCAGCATTTT. Protein sequence: CASRDGDRIRPQHF.

This clonotype was recorded many times. The CDR3 DNA reads as TGTGCCAGCAGCTCGCTAGCGGGAGGGCCGAGGACAGATACGCAGTATTTT. It codes for CASSSLAGGPRTDTQYF. The genes are TRBV4-2 and TRBJ2-3; 12 bases are a match to TRBD2. V shed 5 bases, J shed 3 bases, and the junction held 9 bases outside the gene matches. CDR1 and CDR2 (germline): LGHNA, YNFKEQ. This CDR3 has 17 residues.

This clonotype occurred many times. The chain recombines TRBV7-9 with TRBJ1-5; D unresolved. V gave up 2 bases and J gave up 4 bases, with 6 bases separating them. Germline-derived CDR1 and CDR2 are SEHNR and FQNEAQ (reference sequence). The CDR3 length is 13 residues. CDR3 sequence reads: CASSLRENQPQHF. The CDR3 region has the DNA TGTGCCAGCAGCTTACGGGAAAATCAGCCCCAGCATTTT.

The chain couples TRBV3-1 to TRBJ2-1; TRBD2 aligns across 12 bases. Germline V gene data show CDR1 as LGHDT and CDR2 as YNNKEL (reference sequence). The CDR3 totals 16 residues. V lost 4 bases to trimming and J lost 2 bases; unmatched junction nucleotides: 3. The CDR3 DNA sequence: TGTGCCAGCAGCCGTTGGACTAGCGGGACCTACAATGAGCAGTTCTTC. Its translation is CASSRWTSGTYNEQFF.

This clonotype occurred a few times. CDR3 sequence reads: CASGRDPAYNEQFF. The CDR3 bases are TGTGCCAGCGGCCGGGACCCCGCCTACAATGAGCAGTTCTTC. The chain carries TRBV7-3 and TRBJ2-1; D may correspond to TRBD1 or TRBD2 (5 bases each). CDR3 length equals 14 residues. Germline V CDR1 and CDR2: SGHTA, FQGTGA. V lost 8 bases and J 2 bases, leaving 13 bases between the germline ends.

This clonotype occurred many times. The chain links TRBV7-9 to TRBJ2-7; D is undetermined. The length of the CDR3 is 14 residues. V was shortened by 1 base and J by 2 bases, with 9 bases between the two germline ends. Per the germline V gene, CDR1 is SEHNR and CDR2 is FQNEAQ (reference sequence). The chain's CDR3 is CASSLDELTYEQYF. CDR3 bases: TGTGCCAGCAGCTTAGATGAACTAACCTACGAGCAGTACTTC.

This clonotype has more than one count but fewer than ten. CDR3 DNA: TGTGCCAGCTCACTTCAGGCGGAAGGCACTGAAGCTTTCTTT. This gives the protein CASSLQAEGTEAFF. The rearrangement links TRBV18 to TRBJ1-1; unclear D gene. The CDR3 spans 14 residues. Trimming removed 4 bases at V and 4 bases at J, with 13 bases between. CDR1 is KGHSH, CDR2 LQKENI, per germline.

J is TRBJ1-2 and V is TRBV4-1, with D hard to call. Germline-derived CDR1 and CDR2 are MGHRA and YSYEKL. This CDR3 comprises 13 residues. Trimming removed 2 bases at V and 8 bases at J, with 12 bases between. The CDR3 nucleotides read TGCGCCAGCAGCCAAAAACGTACAGAAGGCTACACCTTC. This sequence encodes CASSQKRTEGYTF.

The CDR3 sequence: CASRRTEGEKLFF. DNA for the CDR3: TGTGCCAGCAGACGGACAGAGGGAGAAAAACTGTTTTTT. The chain uses TRBV6-5 and TRBJ1-4, with D possibly matching TRBD1 (6 bases). The CDR3 runs 13 residues. V dropped 6 bases and J dropped 8 bases, with 13 bases sitting between them. The germline V gene has CDR1 MNHEY and CDR2 SVGAGI.

This clonotype was detected ten times or more. This chain links TRBV14 with TRBJ2-1, with TRBD1 matching 11 bases. The CDR3 has 13 amino acids. With 5 bases clipped from V and 7 bases from J, the junction kept 1 base outside the gene matches. From germline, CDR1 is SGHDN and CDR2 FVKESK. The CDR3 protein is CASSGQGANEQFF. The CDR3 nucleotides are TGTGCCAGCAGCGGACAGGGGGCAAATGAGCAGTTCTTC.

This clonotype was found many times. The chain joins TRBV6-5 to TRBJ1-1; 8 positions agree with TRBD1. The CDR3 length is 15 residues. Germline CDR1 reads MNHEY; CDR2 reads SVGAGI. V gave up 0 bases and J gave up 5 bases; unmatched junction bases: 5. CDR3 region: CASSYSRDRWTEAFF. DNA of the CDR3: TGTGCCAGCAGTTACTCGAGGGACAGGTGGACTGAAGCTTTCTTT.

This clonotype was seen at least ten times. This chain uses TRBV10-3 with TRBJ2-1; 7 bases map to TRBD1. Germline CDR1 ENHRY, CDR2 SYGVKD. V was clipped by 9 bases and J by 10 bases; unmatched bases: 6. CDR3 length: 11 residues. In nucleotides, the CDR3 is TGTGCCATAACTCCAGGGGGAGAGCAGTTCTTC. Protein: CAITPGGEQFF.

This clonotype was counted at least ten times. CDR3 in DNA: TGTGCCAGCAGCCCAGACCCCGTGGACAGGGGAGGGACTGAAGCTTTCTTT. Amino acid sequence: CASSPDPVDRGGTEAFF. The chain links TRBV9 to TRBJ1-1; 9 nucleotides agree with TRBD1. The CDR3 covers 17 residues. V shed 4 bases, J shed 5 bases, and the junction held 15 bases outside the gene matches. CDR1 SGDLS and CDR2 YYNGEE come from the germline V gene.

This clonotype turned up a few times. The chain recombines TRBV18 with TRBJ2-7; 8 bases are shared with TRBD1. This CDR3 is built from 14 residues. Germline lookup yields CDR1 KGHSH and CDR2 LQKENI. V shed 0 bases and J 6 bases; nucleotides not matched to a gene: 4. CDR3 nucleotides: TGTGCCAGCTCACCACCGGGGCAGGGGGCCGAGCAGTACTTC. It encodes CASSPPGQGAEQYF.

This clonotype appeared many times. This chain's CDR3 is CSVSKSGPPLYGYTF. For the CDR3, the DNA is TGCAGCGTTTCCAAATCGGGACCCCCCTTATATGGCTACACCTTC. The chain uses TRBV29-1 and TRBJ1-2; a weak D match, TRBD1 (5 bases). CDR1 is SQVTM, CDR2 ANQGSEA, per germline. The CDR3 spans 15 residues. The ends were cut back, 5 bases at V and 5 bases at J, with 21 bases in the middle.

In its sample, this clonotype was seen many times. This chain connects TRBV11-3 to TRBJ2-1; D call uncertain. In germline, CDR1 is SGHNT, CDR2 YENEEA. V dropped 5 bases and J dropped 9 bases, with 11 bases sitting between them. This CDR3 has 12 amino acids. The CDR3 DNA reads TGTGCCAGCAGCCTTCAGTCAGCTGAGCAGTTCTTC. This sequence encodes CASSLQSAEQFF.

This clonotype was seen only a few times. The CDR3 protein is CASSPGTGEGAFF. CDR3 DNA: TGTGCCAGCAGTCCGGGGACAGGGGAAGGAGCTTTCTTT. The chain couples TRBV28 to TRBJ1-1, with 10 nucleotides matching TRBD1. The junction had 7 bases not matched to a gene; V was cut back by 5 bases and J by 10 bases. This CDR3 has 13 amino acids. The germline gives CDR1 MDHEN, CDR2 SYDVKM.

In this sample, this clonotype turned up many times. The chain links TRBV24-1 to TRBJ1-5, with D perhaps matching TRBD1 (5 bases). V gave up 4 bases and J gave up 9 bases, with 18 bases separating them. Germline V gene data show CDR1 as KGHDR and CDR2 as SFDVKD. The length of the CDR3 is 15 residues. Written as DNA, the CDR3 is TGTGCCACCAGTGACTGGGACGCTGGGGATCGGCCCCAGCATTTT. Translated: CATSDWDAGDRPQHF.

This clonotype occurred many times. The chain carries TRBV18 and TRBJ1-1, with D possibly matching TRBD1 (6 bases). Per germline, CDR1 KGHSH and CDR2 LQKENI. The V gene lost 3 bases and the J gene lost 2 bases, with 19 bases spanning the gap. This CDR3 comprises 17 residues. CDR3 nucleotides: TGTGCCAGCTCACCTTTACGTCCGGGACAAGGAAACACTGAAGCTTTCTTT. Translating it yields CASSPLRPGQGNTEAFF. The full variable domain, completed using reference TRBV18 and TRBJ1-1, is NAGVMQNPRHLVRRRGQEARLRCSPMKGHSHVYWYRQLPEEGLKFMVYLQKENIIDESGMPKERFSAEFPKEGPSILRIQQVVRGDSAAYFCASSPLRPGQGNTEAFFGQGTRLTVV.

This clonotype was found many times. The chain links TRBV7-9 to TRBJ2-6; D may be TRBD2 (6 bases). Per the germline V gene, CDR1 is SEHNR and CDR2 is FQNEAQ (reference sequence). Trimming removed 3 bases from V and 1 base from J, with 7 bases in between. This CDR3 has 15 amino acids. The CDR3 DNA reads TGTGCCAGCAGCTTGGAGGGATCTGGGGCCAACGTCCTGACTTTC. Protein sequence: CASSLEGSGANVLTF.

This clonotype was counted ten times or more. V and J are TRBV12-3 or TRBV12-4 and TRBJ2-1; the match to TRBD2 covers 10 bases. The CDR3 is 13 residues long. CDR3 loop: CATLAGAGDEQFF. CDR3 DNA: TGTGCTACCCTAGCGGGAGCTGGGGATGAGCAGTTCTTC.

In its sample, this clonotype was seen many times. The chain recombines TRBV10-1 with TRBJ2-2; 11 bases fit TRBD2. The germline V gene encodes CDR1 WNHNN and CDR2 SYGVQD (reference sequence). V gave up 2 bases and J gave up 6 bases; unmatched junction bases: 2. The CDR3 totals 15 residues. The chain's CDR3 is CASSEPSGRPGELFF. The CDR3 nucleotides read TGCGCCAGCAGTGAGCCTAGCGGGAGGCCCGGGGAGCTGTTTTTT.